The text below deals with one TCR beta chain. Sequencing of TCR beta, carried out with a high-throughput approach, was applied to CD8+ and CD4+ T cells from the blood. The record originates from a study of CD8 T cells in Susac syndrome. This CDR3 is 19 amino acids long. Germline CDR1 is LGHNA and CDR2 is YNFKEQ. Trimming shortened V by 0 bases and J by 0 bases, and 20 bases separated the two germline ends. Random hexamers were used to reverse transcribe the RNA input (about 0.45 to 1 ug). From the immunoSEQ multiplex PCR reads, TCRdb called clonotypes with MiXCR, one entry per CDR3 protein. The profile covers 200,000 or so distinct CDR3 sequences, with about 90% appearing a single time and less than 0.15% taken by the ten largest.

The sample taken for sequencing was CD8+ T cells from PBMCs. V and J are TRBV4-2 and TRBJ1-1; D perhaps matches TRBD1 (5 bases). This receptor was taken from a human donor with multiple sclerosis. The DNA for the CDR3 is TGTGCCAGCAGCCAAGATCCCGTACAGGATCCTTTTATGAACACTGAAGCTTTCTTT. Translated: CASSQDPVQDPFMNTEAFF.